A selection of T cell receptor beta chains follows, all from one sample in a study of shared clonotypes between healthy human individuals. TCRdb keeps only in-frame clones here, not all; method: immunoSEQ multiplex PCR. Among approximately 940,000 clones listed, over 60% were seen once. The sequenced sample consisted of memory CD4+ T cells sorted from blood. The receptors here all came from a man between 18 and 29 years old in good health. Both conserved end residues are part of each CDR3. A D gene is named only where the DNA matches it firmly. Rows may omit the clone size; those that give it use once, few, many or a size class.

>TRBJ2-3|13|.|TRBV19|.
CASSWSGGDTQYF
TGTGCCAGTAGTTGGTCAGGAGGAGATACGCAGTATTTT
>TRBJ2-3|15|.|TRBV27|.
CASRGGGRSTDTQYF
TGTGCCAGCAGAGGCGGGGGCCGTAGCACAGATACGCAGTATTTT
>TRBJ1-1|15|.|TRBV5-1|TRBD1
CASSSTGTGNTEAFF
TGCGCCAGCAGCTCTACCGGGACAGGGAACACTGAAGCTTTCTTT
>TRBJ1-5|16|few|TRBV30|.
CAWSADWSRGNQPQHF
TGTGCCTGGAGTGCGGACTGGAGCCGGGGCAATCAGCCCCAGCATTTT
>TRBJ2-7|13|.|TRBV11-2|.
CASSLGGSYEQYF
TGTGCCAGCAGCTTAGGCGGGTCCTACGAGCAGTACTTC
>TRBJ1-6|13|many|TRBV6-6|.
CASTLDGRAPLHF
TGTGCCAGCACCCTGGACGGACGGGCGCCCCTCCACTTT
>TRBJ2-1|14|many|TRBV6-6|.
CASKLREWWDEQFF
TGTGCCAGCAAGTTGAGGGAATGGTGGGATGAGCAGTTCTTC
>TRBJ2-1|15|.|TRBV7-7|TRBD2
CASSLDPSGNNEQFF
TGTGCTAGCAGCTTAGATCCTAGCGGTAACAATGAGCAGTTCTTC
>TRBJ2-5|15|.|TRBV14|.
CASSQDRGTKETQYF
TGTGCCAGCAGCCAAGACCGCGGGACGAAAGAGACCCAGTACTTC
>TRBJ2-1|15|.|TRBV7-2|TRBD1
CASSIDRGGFNEQFF
TGTGCCAGCAGCATAGACAGGGGAGGTTTCAATGAGCAGTTCTTC
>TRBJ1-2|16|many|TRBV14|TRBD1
CASSHRGTGGSYGYTF
TGTGCCAGCAGCCATAGAGGGACAGGGGGTAGCTATGGCTACACCTTC
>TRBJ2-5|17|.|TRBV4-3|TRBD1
CASSQEAGGGRQETQYF
TGCGCCAGCAGCCAAGAGGCAGGGGGCGGGCGCCAAGAGACCCAGTACTTC
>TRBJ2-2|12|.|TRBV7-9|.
CASSLKGGELFF
TGTGCCAGCAGCTTGAAAGGCGGGGAGCTGTTTTTT
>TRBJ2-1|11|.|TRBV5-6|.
CASLTRTEQFF
TGTGCCAGCCTAACCCGGACAGAGCAGTTCTTC
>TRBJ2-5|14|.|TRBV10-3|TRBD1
CAISGGQGLETQYF
TGTGCCATCAGTGGGGGACAGGGGTTGGAGACCCAGTACTTC
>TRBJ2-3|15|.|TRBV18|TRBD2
CASSPSGGLTDTQYF
TGTGCCAGCTCACCGAGCGGGGGTCTCACAGATACGCAGTATTTT
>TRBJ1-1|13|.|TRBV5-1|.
CASSNEGSTEAFF
TGCGCCAGCAGCAACGAGGGGTCCACTGAAGCTTTCTTT
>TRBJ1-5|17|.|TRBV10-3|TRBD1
CAISESTGRGSNQPQHF
TGTGCCATCAGTGAGTCGACGGGCAGGGGGAGCAATCAGCCCCAGCATTTT
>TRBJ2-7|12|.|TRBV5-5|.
CASSTELWEQYF
TGTGCCAGCAGCACCGAGCTCTGGGAGCAGTACTTC
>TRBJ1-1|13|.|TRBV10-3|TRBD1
CATRDRENTEAFF
TGTGCCACCAGGGACAGGGAGAACACTGAAGCTTTCTTT
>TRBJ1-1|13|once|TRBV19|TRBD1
CASRQGANTEAFF
TGTGCCAGTAGGCAGGGGGCGAACACTGAAGCTTTCTTT
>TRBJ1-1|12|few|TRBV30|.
CAWSALGTEAFF
TGTGCCTGGAGCGCACTCGGGACTGAAGCTTTCTTT